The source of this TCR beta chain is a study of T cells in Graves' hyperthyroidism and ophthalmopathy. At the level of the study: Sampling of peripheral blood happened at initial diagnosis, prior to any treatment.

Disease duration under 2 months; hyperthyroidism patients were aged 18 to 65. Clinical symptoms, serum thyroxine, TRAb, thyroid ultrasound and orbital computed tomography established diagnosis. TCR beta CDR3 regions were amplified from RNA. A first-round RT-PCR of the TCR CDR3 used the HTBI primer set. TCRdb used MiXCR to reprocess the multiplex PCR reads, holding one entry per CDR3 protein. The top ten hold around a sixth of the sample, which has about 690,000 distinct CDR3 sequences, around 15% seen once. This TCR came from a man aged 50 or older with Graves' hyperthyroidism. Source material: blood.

CDR3 in amino acids: CASGQGEISGANVLTF. CDR3 in DNA: TGTGCCAGCGGGCAGGGGGAGATCTCTGGGGCCAACGTCCTGACTTTC. The chain links TRBV12-3 or TRBV12-4 to TRBJ2-6, with TRBD1 identical over 7 bases. This CDR3 contains 16 residues. V trimming: 8 bases; J trimming: 0 bases; junction bases outside the gene matches: 7.